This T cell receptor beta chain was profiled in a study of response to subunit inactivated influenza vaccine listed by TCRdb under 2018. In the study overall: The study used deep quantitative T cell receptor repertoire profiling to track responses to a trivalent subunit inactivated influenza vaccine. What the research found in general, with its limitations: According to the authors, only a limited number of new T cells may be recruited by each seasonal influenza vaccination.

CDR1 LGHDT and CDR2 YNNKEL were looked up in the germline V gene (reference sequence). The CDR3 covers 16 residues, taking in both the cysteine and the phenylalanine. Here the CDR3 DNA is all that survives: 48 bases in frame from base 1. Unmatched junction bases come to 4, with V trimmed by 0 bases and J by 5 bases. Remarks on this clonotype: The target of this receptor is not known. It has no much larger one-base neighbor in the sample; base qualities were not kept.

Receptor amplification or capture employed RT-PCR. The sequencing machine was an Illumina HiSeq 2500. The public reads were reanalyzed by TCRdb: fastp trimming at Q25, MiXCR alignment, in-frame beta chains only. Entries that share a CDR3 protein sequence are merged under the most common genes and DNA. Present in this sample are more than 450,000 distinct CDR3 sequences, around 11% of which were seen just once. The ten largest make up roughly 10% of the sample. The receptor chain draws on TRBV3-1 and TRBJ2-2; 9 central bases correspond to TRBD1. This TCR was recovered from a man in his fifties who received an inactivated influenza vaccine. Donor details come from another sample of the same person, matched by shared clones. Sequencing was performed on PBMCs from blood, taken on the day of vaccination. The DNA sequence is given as TGTGCCAGCAGCCAAGATTTGGGACAGGGAACCGGGGAGCTGTTTTTT. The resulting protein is CASSQDLGQGTGELFF.